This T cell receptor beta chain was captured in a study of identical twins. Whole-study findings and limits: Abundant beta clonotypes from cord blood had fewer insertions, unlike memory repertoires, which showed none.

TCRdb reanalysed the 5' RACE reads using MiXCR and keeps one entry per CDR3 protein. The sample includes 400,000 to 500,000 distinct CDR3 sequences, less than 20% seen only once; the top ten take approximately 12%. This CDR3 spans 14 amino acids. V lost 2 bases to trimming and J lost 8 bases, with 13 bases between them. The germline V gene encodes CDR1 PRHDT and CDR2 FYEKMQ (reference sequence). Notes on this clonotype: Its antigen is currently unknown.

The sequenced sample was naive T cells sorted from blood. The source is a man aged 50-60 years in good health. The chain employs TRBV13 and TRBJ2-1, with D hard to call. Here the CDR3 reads CASSLTFSGDEQFF. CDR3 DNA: TGTGCCAGCAGCTTAACTTTCTCTGGGGATGAGCAGTTCTTC.